This T cell receptor (beta chain) was recorded in a study of blood T cell repertoires in COVID-19. At the level of the study: Samples representing acute and convalescent COVID-19 were sourced from the United States, Italy and Spain. Nucleic acid was either cDNA or gDNA, and it came from T cells, B-cell-depleted T cells, or PBMCs.

The CDR3 loop spans 13 amino acids. CDR1 is GTSNPN, CDR2 SVGIG, per germline (reference sequence). V was shortened by 5 bases and J by 6 bases, with 15 bases between the two germline ends. As processed by the authors: Reference gene primers were amplified, and this amplification served to estimate nucleated cell counts. Measured with immunoSEQ multiplex PCR; TCRdb has only the in-frame clones, and not every one. V and J calls and clone size are those listed in that table; D and trimming were worked out from the DNA. The data hold 150,000 to 200,000 clones, with roughly 91% observed a single time. Source material: peripheral blood. This TCR came from a human donor in a cohort sampled during active COVID-19. The V gene is TRBV30, the J gene TRBJ2-3; D perhaps matches TRBD1 (6 bases). Here the CDR3 DNA reads TGTGCCTGGGGGTCAGGGGACGTGGATACGCAGTATTTT. Amino acid sequence: CAWGSGDVDTQYF.